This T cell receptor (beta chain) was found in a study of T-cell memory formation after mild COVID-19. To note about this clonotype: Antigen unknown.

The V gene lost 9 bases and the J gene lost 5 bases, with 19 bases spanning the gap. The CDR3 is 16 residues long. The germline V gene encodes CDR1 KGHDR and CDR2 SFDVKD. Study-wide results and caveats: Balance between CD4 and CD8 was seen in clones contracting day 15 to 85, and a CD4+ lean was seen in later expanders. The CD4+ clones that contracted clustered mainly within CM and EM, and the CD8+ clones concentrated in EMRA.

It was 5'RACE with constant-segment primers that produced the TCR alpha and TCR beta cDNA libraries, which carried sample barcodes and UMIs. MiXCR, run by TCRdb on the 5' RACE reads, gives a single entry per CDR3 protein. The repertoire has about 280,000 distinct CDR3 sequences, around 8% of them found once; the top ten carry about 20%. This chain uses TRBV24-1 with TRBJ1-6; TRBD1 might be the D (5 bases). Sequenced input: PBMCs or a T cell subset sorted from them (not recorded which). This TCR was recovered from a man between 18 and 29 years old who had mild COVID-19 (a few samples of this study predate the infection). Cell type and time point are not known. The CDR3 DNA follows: TGTGCCACCCCGACGGGGCGGGCCGCTGATAATTCACCCCTCCACTTT. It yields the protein CATPTGRAADNSPLHF.